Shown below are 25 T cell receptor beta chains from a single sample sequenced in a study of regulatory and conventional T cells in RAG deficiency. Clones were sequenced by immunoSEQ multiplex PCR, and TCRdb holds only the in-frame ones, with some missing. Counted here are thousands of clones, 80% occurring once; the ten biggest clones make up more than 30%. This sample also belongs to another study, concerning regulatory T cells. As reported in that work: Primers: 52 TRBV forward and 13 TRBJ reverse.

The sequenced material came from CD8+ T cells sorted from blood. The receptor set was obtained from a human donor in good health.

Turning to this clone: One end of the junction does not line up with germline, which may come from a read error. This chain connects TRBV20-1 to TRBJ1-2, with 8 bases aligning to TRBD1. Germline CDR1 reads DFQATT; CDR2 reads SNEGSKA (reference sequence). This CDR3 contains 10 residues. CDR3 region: CSASGQGVLF. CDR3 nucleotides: TGCAGTGCTAGCGGACAGGGAGTGCTCTTC.

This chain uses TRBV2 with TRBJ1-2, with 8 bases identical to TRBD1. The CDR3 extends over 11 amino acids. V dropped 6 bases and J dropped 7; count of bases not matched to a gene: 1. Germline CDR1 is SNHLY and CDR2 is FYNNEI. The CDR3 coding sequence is TGTGCCAGCAGACAGGGGGGTGGCTACACCTTC. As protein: CASRQGGGYTF.

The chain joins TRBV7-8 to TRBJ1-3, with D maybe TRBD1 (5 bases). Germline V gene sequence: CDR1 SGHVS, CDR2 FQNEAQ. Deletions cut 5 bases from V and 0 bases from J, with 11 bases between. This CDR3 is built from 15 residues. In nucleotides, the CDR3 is TGTGCCAGCAGCATAAGGAGGGGCTCTGGAAACACCATATATTTT. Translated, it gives CASSIRRGSGNTIYF. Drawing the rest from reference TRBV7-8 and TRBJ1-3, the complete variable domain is GAGVSQSPRYKVAKRGQDVALRCDPISGHVSLFWYQQALGQGPEFLTYFQNEAQLDKSGLPSDRFFAERPEGSVSTLKIQRTQQEDSAVYLCASSIRRGSGNTIYFGEGSWLTVV.

The CDR3 DNA follows: TGTGCCAGCAGCCAAGATTCGGGGACCCAGGGTACGCAGTATTTT. As protein: CASSQDSGTQGTQYF. This chain joins TRBV4-2 and TRBJ2-3; D might be TRBD1 or TRBD2, each matching 5 bases. Trimming took 0 bases from V and 8 from J, leaving 15 bases between them. Germline V lookup: CDR1 LGHNA, CDR2 YNFKEQ. The CDR3 is made up of 15 amino acids.

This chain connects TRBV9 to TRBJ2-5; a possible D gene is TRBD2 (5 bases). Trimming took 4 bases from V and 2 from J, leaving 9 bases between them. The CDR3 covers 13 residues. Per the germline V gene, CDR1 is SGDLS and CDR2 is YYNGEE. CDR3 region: CASSSRGQETQYF. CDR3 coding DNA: TGTGCCAGCAGCTCACGGGGACAAGAGACCCAGTACTTC.

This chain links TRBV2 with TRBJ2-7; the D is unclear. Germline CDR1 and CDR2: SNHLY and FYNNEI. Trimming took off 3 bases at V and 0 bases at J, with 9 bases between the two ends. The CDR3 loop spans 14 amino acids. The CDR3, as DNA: TGTGCCAGCAGTGACGGCCAAAGCTCCTACGAGCAGTACTTC. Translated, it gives CASSDGQSSYEQYF.

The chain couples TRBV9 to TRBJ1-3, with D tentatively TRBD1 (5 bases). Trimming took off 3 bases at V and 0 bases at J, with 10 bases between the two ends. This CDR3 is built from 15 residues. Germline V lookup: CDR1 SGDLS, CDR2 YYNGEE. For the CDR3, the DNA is TGTGCCAGCAGCGAGGGGATGACCTCTGGAAACACCATATATTTT. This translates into CASSEGMTSGNTIYF. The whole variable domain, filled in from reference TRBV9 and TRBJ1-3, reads DSGVTQTPKHLITATGQRVTLRCSPRSGDLSVYWYQQSLDQGLQFLIQYYNGEERAKGNILERFSAQQFPDLHSELNLSSLELGDSALYFCASSEGMTSGNTIYFGEGSWLTVV.

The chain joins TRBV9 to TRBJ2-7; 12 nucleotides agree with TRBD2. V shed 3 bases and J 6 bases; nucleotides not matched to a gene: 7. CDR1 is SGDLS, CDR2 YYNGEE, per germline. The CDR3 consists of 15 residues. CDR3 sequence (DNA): TGTGCCAGCAGCGCCCGACTAGCGGGAGAGGGCGAGCAGTACTTC. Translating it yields CASSARLAGEGEQYF.

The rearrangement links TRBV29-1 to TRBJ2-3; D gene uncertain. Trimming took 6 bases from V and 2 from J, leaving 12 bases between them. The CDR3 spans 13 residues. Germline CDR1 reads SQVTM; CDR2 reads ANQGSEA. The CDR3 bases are TGCAGCGTCCTACCTTCAAACACAGATACGCAGTATTTT. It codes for CSVLPSNTDTQYF.

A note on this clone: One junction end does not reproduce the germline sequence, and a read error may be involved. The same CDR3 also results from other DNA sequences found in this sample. The CDR3 nucleotides read TGCGCCAGAGCCGTCAATCCCTATGGCTACACCTTT. It is translated as CARAVNPYGYTF. V and J are TRBV5-1 and TRBJ1-2, with no clear D. The CDR3 loop spans 12 amino acids. The V gene's germline CDR1 is SGHRS and CDR2 YFSETQ.

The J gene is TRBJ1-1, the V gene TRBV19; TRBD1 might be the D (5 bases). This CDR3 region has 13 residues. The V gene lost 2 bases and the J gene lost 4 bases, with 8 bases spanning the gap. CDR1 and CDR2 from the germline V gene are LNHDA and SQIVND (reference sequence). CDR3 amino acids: CASSIPGTTEAFF. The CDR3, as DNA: TGTGCCAGTAGTATACCGGGGACCACTGAAGCTTTCTTT.

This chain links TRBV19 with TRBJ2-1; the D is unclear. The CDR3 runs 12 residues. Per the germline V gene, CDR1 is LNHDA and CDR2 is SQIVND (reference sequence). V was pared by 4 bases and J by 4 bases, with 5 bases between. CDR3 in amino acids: CASSNLYNEQFF. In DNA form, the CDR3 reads TGTGCCAGTAGTAACTTATACAATGAGCAGTTCTTC.

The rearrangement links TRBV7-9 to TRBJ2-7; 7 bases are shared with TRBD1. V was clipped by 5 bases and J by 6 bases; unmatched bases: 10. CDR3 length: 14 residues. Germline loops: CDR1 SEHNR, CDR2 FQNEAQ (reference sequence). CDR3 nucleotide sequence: TGTGCCAGCAGCCCAGAGGACAGGCCCAGCGAGCAGTACTTC. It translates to CASSPEDRPSEQYF.

CDR3 nucleotide sequence: TGTGCCAGCAGCCCCCATGAGGGCTACGAGCAGTACTTC. Amino acids: CASSPHEGYEQYF. The genes are TRBV9 and TRBJ2-7; possible D gene TRBD2, 5 bases. The CDR3 is 13 residues long. The V end lost 4 bases, the J end lost 3 bases, and 11 bases lay between the germline ends. CDR1 is SGDLS and CDR2 is YYNGEE in the germline V gene.

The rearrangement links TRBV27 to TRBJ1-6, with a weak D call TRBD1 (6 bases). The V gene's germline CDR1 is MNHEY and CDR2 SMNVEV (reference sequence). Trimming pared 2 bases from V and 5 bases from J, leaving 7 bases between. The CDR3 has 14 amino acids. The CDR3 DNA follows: TGTGCCAGCAGTTTACGGGGGCATAATTCACCCCTCCACTTT. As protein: CASSLRGHNSPLHF.

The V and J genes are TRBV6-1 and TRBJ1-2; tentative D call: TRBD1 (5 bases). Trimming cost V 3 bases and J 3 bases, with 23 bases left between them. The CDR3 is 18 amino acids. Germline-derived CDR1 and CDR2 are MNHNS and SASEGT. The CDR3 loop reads CASSDYRQGPGVDYGYTF. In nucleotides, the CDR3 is TGTGCCAGCAGTGATTATCGCCAGGGCCCTGGGGTTGACTATGGCTACACCTTC.

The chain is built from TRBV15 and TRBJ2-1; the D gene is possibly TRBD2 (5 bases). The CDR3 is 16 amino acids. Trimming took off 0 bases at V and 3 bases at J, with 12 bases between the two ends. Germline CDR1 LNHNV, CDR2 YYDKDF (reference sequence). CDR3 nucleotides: TGTGCCACCAGCAGAGATTGGGGAGACTACTACAATGAGCAGTTCTTC. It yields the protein CATSRDWGDYYNEQFF.

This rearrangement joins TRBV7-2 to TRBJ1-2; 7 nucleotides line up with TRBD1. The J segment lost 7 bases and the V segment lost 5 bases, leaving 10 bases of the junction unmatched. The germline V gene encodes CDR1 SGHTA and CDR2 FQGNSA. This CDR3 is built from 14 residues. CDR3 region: CASSPGGFAGGYTF. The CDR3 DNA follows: TGTGCCAGCAGCCCAGGGGGTTTCGCTGGTGGCTACACCTTC.

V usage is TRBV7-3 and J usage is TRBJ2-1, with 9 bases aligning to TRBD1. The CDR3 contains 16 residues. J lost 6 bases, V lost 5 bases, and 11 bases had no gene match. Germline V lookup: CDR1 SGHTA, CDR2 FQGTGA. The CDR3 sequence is CASSEQGQGSSNEQFF. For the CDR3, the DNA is TGTGCCAGCAGCGAGCAGGGACAGGGAAGTAGCAATGAGCAGTTCTTC.

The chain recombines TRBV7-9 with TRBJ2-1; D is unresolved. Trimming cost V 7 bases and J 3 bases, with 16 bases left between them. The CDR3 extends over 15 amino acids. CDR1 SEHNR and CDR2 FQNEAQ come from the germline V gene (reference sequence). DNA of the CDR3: TGTGCCAGCACCCCAAGTGGGCAGAACTACAATGAGCAGTTCTTC. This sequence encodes CASTPSGQNYNEQFF. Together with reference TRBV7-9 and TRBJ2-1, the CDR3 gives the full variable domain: DTGVSQNPRHKITKRGQNVTFRCDPISEHNRLYWYRQTLGQGPEFLTYFQNEAQLEKSRLLSDRFSAERPKGSFSTLEIQRTEQGDSAMYLCASTPSGQNYNEQFFGPGTRLTVL.

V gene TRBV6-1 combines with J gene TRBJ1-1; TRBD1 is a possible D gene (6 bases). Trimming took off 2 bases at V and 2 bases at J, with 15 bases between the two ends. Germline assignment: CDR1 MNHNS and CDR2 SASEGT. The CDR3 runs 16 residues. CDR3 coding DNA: TGTGCCAGCAGTGAATGGCGACGGGGGCTAAACACTGAAGCTTTCTTT. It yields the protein CASSEWRRGLNTEAFF.

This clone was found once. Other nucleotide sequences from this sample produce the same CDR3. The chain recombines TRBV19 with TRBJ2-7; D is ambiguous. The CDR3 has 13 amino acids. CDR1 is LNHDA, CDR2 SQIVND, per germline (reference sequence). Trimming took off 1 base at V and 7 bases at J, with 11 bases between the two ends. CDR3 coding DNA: TGTGCCAGTAGTATAGGCCCGGCCGGGGAGCAGTACTTC. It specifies CASSIGPAGEQYF. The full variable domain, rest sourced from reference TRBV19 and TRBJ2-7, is DGGITQSPKYLFRKEGQNVTLSCEQNLNHDAMYWYRQDPGQGLRLIYYSQIVNDFQKGDIAEGYSVSREKKESFPLTVTSAQKNPTAFYLCASSIGPAGEQYFGPGTRLTVT.

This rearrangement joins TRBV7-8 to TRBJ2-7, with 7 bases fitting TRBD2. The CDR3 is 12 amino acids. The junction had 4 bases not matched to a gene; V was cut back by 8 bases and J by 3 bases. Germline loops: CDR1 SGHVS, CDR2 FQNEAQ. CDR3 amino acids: CASRTSVYEQYF. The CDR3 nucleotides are TGTGCCAGCCGTACTAGCGTCTACGAGCAGTACTTC.

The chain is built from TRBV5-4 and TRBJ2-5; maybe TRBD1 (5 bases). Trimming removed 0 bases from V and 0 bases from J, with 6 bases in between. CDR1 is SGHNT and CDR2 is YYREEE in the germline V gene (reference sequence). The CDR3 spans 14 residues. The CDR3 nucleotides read TGTGCCAGCAGCTTGGCACAGGACCAAGAGACCCAGTACTTC. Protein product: CASSLAQDQETQYF.

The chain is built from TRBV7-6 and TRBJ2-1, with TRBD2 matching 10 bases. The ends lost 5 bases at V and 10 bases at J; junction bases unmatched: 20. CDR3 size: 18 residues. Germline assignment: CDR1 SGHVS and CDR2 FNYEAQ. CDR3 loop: CASSTNTPGLAKWGEQFF. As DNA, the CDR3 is TGTGCCAGCAGCACAAACACTCCGGGACTAGCGAAATGGGGGGAGCAGTTCTTC.